Below are 2 T cell receptor beta chains sequenced from a single sample in a study of vaccination and CD4 T cells after COVID-19. As to treatment: approximately nine-day PBMC culture with coronavirus spike peptide pools or control peptides (ViraFEST assay). These TCRs' antigens remain unknown. The Oncomine TCR Beta short-read assay was applied to DNA of cultured CD4+ T cells. MiXCR, run by TCRdb on the PCR reads, gives a single entry per CDR3 protein. The sample holds around 4,800 distinct CDR3 sequences; 78% are singletons and the top ten take approximately 17%. Material: CD4+ T cells from blood, cultured in vitro. Receptors originate from a human donor who had recovered from COVID-19.

The gene calls are TRBV7-9 and TRBJ2-2, with a tentative D call TRBD2 (6 bases). The V gene's germline CDR1 is SEHNR and CDR2 FQNEAQ (reference sequence). Trimming left V 1 base short and J 5 bases short, with 20 bases between. The CDR3 loop spans 18 amino acids. For the CDR3, the DNA is TGTGCCAGCAGCTTAGGGCAAACGACGGCCGGGAGAACCGGGGAGCTGTTTTTT. Amino acid sequence: CASSLGQTTAGRTGELFF.

The rearrangement uses TRBV7-2 and TRBJ1-6, with a weak D call TRBD1 (5 bases). Germline CDR1 SGHTA, CDR2 FQGNSA. The CDR3 has 13 residues. Trimming left V 7 bases short and J 7 bases short, with 11 bases between. The CDR3 DNA reads as TGTGCCAGCATTTCCGGGGCCAATTCACCCCTCCACTTT. The encoded protein is CASISGANSPLHF.